The clone carrying this TCR beta chain was seen a few times. Its antigen remains unidentified. This entry is derived from a study of human T cells and chemical hapten exposure. Study findings and constraints: Expanded TCRs created a significantly greater count of big CDR3 similarity clusters than controls did. TCRs whose frequency exceeded 1 in 1000 remained the same following DPC sensitization.

TCRdb called the RACE reads again in MiXCR, with one record for every CDR3 protein. The sample lists roughly 250,000 distinct CDR3 sequences; about 9% were seen once. Time point meaning: pre-sensitization, week 0. Treatment meaning: therapeutic diphenylcyclopropenone sensitization with weekly scalp DPC. Sample donors consisted of patients with alopecia, aged 18 to 70 years, who were suitable for DPC. Whole blood, unfractionated, served as the material for total RNA extraction. Losses at the gene ends were 6 bases for V and 4 bases for J; bases not matched to a gene: 8. The germline gives CDR1 SGHTA, CDR2 FQGTGA. The CDR3 loop spans 14 amino acids.

The chain combines TRBV7-3 with TRBJ1-1; TRBD1 agrees at 7 bases. The sequence came from a woman aged 40 to 50 with alopecia areata. Some clones in this sample may be carry-over from other donors' samples. The sequences come from whole blood, collected in connection with sensitization to the hapten diphenylcyclopropenone (DPC). The CDR3 DNA is TGTGCCAGCAGACCAGGACAGGCGGGCACTGAAGCTTTCTTT. The encoded protein is CASRPGQAGTEAFF.